This T cell receptor (beta chain) was profiled in a study of PD-1 blockade in mismatch repair-deficient tumors. Study-level background: Patients had more than ten mismatch repair-deficient cancer types, all previously treated and progressing.

This table comes from immunoSEQ multiplex PCR, and its TCRdb copy is limited to in-frame clones, with some not included. The data contain 100,000 or so clones, 70% to 85% of them singletons. In the case of this clone: Antigen: not known.

Notes on the study in general: Tumor-resident clones, often undetectable pretreatment in blood, expanded then contracted after pembrolizumab.

V dropped 7 bases and J dropped 4; count of bases not matched to a gene: 7. The germline V gene has CDR1 LNHDA and CDR2 SQIVND (reference sequence). The CDR3 runs 14 residues. The V gene is TRBV19, the J gene TRBJ1-5, with 7 positions matching TRBD1. The sequencing used peripheral blood, collected 36 weeks after starting pembrolizumab. This clonotype originated in an adult with mismatch repair-deficient cancer. This CDR3 is CASTTPTGNQPQHF. Written as DNA, the CDR3 is TGTGCCAGTACCACACCGACAGGGAATCAGCCCCAGCATTTT. Combining the CDR3 with reference TRBV19 and TRBJ1-5 gives the whole variable domain DGGITQSPKYLFRKEGQNVTLSCEQNLNHDAMYWYRQDPGQGLRLIYYSQIVNDFQKGDIAEGYSVSREKKESFPLTVTSAQKNPTAFYLCASTTPTGNQPQHFGDGTRLSIL.